Many counts were recorded for the clone carrying this TCR beta chain. This sample's time point: newly diagnosed GD, antithyroid drugs for less than 3 months. Scientists built the TCR library using RNA that was extracted from PBMCs. Construction of the TCR beta libraries employed iRepertoire HTBI primers in conjunction with Arm-PCR of CDR3 regions. Under the authors' procedure: Samples jointly harbored 60 or so TRBV and about 14 TRBJ segments. TCRdb processed the multiplex PCR reads anew with MiXCR; each CDR3 protein has one entry. TCRdb assigned the V and J calls; the authors' analysis was not used. This table has some 500,000 distinct CDR3 sequences, about 13% appearing once. The data were taken from a study of regulatory T cells in long-lasting Graves disease. The sample was also linked to a second study, of T cells in Graves' hyperthyroidism and ophthalmopathy.

The sample here was peripheral blood mononuclear cells (PBMCs), taken at new diagnosis, from a patient treated with antithyroid drugs. This clonotype was obtained from a man aged 25-45 years with Graves disease.

The CDR3 here is CSAALDTSTDTQYF. The CDR3 nucleotides are TGCAGTGCTGCACTGGATACTAGCACAGATACGCAGTATTTT. The genes are TRBV20-1 and TRBJ2-3; D unclear. The CDR3 contains 14 residues. CDR1 and CDR2 (germline): DFQATT, SNEGSKA (reference sequence). V was shortened by 5 bases and J by 0 bases, with 12 bases between the two germline ends.